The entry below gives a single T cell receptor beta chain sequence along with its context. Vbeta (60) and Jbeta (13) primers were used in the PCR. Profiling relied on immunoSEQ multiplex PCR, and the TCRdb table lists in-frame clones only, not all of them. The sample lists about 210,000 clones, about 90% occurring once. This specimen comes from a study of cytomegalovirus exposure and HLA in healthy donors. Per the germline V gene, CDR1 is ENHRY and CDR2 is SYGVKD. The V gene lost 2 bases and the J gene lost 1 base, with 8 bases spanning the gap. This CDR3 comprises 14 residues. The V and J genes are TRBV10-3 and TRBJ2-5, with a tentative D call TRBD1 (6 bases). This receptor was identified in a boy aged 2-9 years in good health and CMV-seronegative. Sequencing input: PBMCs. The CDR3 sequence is CAISERGSQETQYF. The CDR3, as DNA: TGTGCCATCAGTGAGAGGGGGTCCCAAGAGACCCAGTACTTC.